Shown below are 25 T cell receptor beta chains from a single sample sequenced in a study of shared clonotypes between healthy human individuals. CD45RO negativity and positive selection for CCR7 defined naive CD8 cells, a population that excluded terminally differentiated effector memory CD45RA+ cells. Assay: immunoSEQ multiplex PCR; the TCRdb copy retains only in-frame clones and omits some. The repertoire has around 2,000,000 clones, approximately 94% of them found once; the top ten carry 1.5% to 2%. Sequencing was done on a sample of naive CD8+ T cells from PBMCs. Receptors were obtained from a man aged 18-30 years in good health. Some clones in this sample may be carry-over from other donors' samples.

This clone has only one observation. The genes are TRBV28 and TRBJ1-1, with a possible D match to TRBD1 (5 bases). The CDR3 is 16 amino acids. Germline V gene data show CDR1 as MDHEN and CDR2 as SYDVKM. Deletions cut 6 bases from V and 0 bases from J, with 17 bases between. CDR3 DNA sequence: TGTGCCAGCAGGTCGGGGGAGGGGTACTTGAACACTGAAGCTTTCTTT. It yields the protein CASRSGEGYLNTEAFF.

The chain recombines TRBV14 with TRBJ2-4; D may be TRBD1 (5 bases). From germline, CDR1 is SGHDN and CDR2 FVKESK. V gave up 0 bases and J gave up 9 bases, with 15 bases separating them. This CDR3 spans 15 amino acids. The CDR3 bases are TGTGCCAGCAGCCAAGATCGTTCCAGGGTTGGCATTCAGTACTTC. As protein: CASSQDRSRVGIQYF.

This clone occurred once. The chain combines TRBV11-2 with TRBJ2-1; 7 bases map to TRBD2. J lost 3 bases, V lost 5 bases, and 10 bases had no gene match. The CDR3 contains 16 residues. Germline values: CDR1 SGHAT, CDR2 FQNNGV. The CDR3 DNA is TGTGCCAGCAGCGATATTTGGCTAGCGGACTACAATGAGCAGTTCTTC. This gives the protein CASSDIWLADYNEQFF. The whole variable domain, filled in from reference TRBV11-2 and TRBJ2-1, reads EAGVAQSPRYKIIEKRQSVAFWCNPISGHATLYWYQQILGQGPKLLIQFQNNGVVDDSQLPKDRFSAERLKGVDSTLKIQPAKLEDSAVYLCASSDIWLADYNEQFFGPGTRLTVL.

This clone was recorded only once. The genes are TRBV27 and TRBJ2-1; D gene ambiguous. Germline V CDR1 and CDR2: MNHEY, SMNVEV (reference sequence). V was shortened by 8 bases and J by 9 bases, with 23 bases between the two germline ends. CDR3 length: 15 amino acids. The CDR3 DNA sequence: TGTGCCAGCGTCGGCGGAGCCCTAGGGCCAGGTGAGCAGTTCTTC. This gives the protein CASVGGALGPGEQFF.

The chain employs TRBV29-1 and TRBJ2-1; D is uncertain. The germline gives CDR1 SQVTM, CDR2 ANQGSEA. CDR3 length equals 16 residues. Trimming stripped 5 bases from V and 0 bases from J, with 17 bases between. CDR3 DNA: TGCAGCGTTTTAGGTGGGTCCCATAGCTCCTACAATGAGCAGTTCTTC. Protein product: CSVLGGSHSSYNEQFF.

This clone was seen once. Other DNA sequences of this sample code for an identical CDR3. The chain employs TRBV7-9 and TRBJ2-1, with 15 bases fitting TRBD2. V gave up 8 bases and J gave up 9 bases; unmatched junction bases: 5. CDR3 length equals 14 residues. The germline CDR1 and CDR2 sequences are SEHNR and FQNEAQ (reference sequence). This CDR3 reads CASSLGLAGGEQFF. The CDR3 coding sequence is TGTGCCAGCTCGTTGGGACTAGCGGGGGGTGAGCAGTTCTTC.

The chain joins TRBV5-1 to TRBJ2-5; possible D gene TRBD2, 5 bases. The tail of the sequence fits TRBJ2-7 better, so the J call may be wrong. CDR1 is SGHRS and CDR2 is YFSETQ in the germline V gene. This CDR3 has 15 residues. CDR3 amino acids: CASSLAPSLSYEQYF. CDR3 nucleotides: TGCGCCAGCAGCCTAGCCCCTTCTTTGTCCTACGAGCAGTACTTC.

Note on this clone: Other DNA variants within this sample encode the same CDR3. The chain is built from TRBV7-9 and TRBJ1-1; no clear D gene. The CDR3 has 13 residues. Per germline, CDR1 SEHNR and CDR2 FQNEAQ (reference sequence). Trimming shortened V by 5 bases and J by 1 base, and 8 bases separated the two germline ends. Here the CDR3 DNA reads TGTGCCAGCAGCCCGGACCCGAACACTGAAGCTTTCTTT. Its translation is CASSPDPNTEAFF.

This clone was observed once. This rearrangement joins TRBV7-3 to TRBJ2-3; D uncertain. From germline, CDR1 is SGHTA and CDR2 FQGTGA. The CDR3 runs to 16 residues. V was trimmed by 5 bases and J by 3 bases, leaving 18 bases between them. CDR3: CASSRSRQGSTDTQYF. CDR3 nucleotides: TGTGCCAGCAGCCGATCCCGTCAAGGCAGTACAGATACGCAGTATTTT.

The V and J genes are TRBV19 and TRBJ2-1; a possible D gene is TRBD2 (5 bases). This CDR3 contains 17 residues. V lost 3 bases to trimming and J lost 4 bases, with 19 bases between them. Germline CDR1 is LNHDA and CDR2 is SQIVND (reference sequence). CDR3 nucleotides: TGTGCCAGTAGTATGCGAGGAGGCCCCCCCGGGTACAATGAGCAGTTCTTC. Translating it yields CASSMRGGPPGYNEQFF.

J is TRBJ1-1 and V is TRBV28, with D perhaps TRBD1 (5 bases). Trimming cost V 3 bases and J 0 bases, with 14 bases left between them. The CDR3 has 16 amino acids. Germline-derived CDR1 and CDR2 are MDHEN and SYDVKM. The CDR3 nucleotides are TGTGCCAGCAGTTTGATTATGGGGGGAATGAACACTGAAGCTTTCTTT. This sequence encodes CASSLIMGGMNTEAFF.

The chain joins TRBV11-2 to TRBJ2-1; 10 nucleotides line up with TRBD2. V trimming: 1 base; J trimming: 5 bases; junction bases outside the gene matches: 5. The germline gives CDR1 SGHAT, CDR2 FQNNGV. The CDR3 loop spans 16 amino acids. CDR3 amino acids: CASSLGAGGRNNEQFF. The CDR3 DNA is TGTGCCAGCAGCTTAGGAGCGGGAGGGCGGAACAATGAGCAGTTCTTC.

This clone appeared once. This sequence joins TRBV28 and TRBJ1-2; tentatively, D is TRBD1 (6 bases). Germline CDR1 reads MDHEN; CDR2 reads SYDVKM. Trimming pared 8 bases from V and 4 bases from J, leaving 14 bases between. This CDR3 contains 13 residues. The CDR3 region is CASRRGGSYGYTF. As DNA, the CDR3 is TGTGCCAGCCGGAGGGGGGGGTCCTATGGCTACACCTTC.

The chain employs TRBV6-5 and TRBJ2-7, with TRBD1 identical over 8 bases. CDR3 size: 13 residues. The junction had 8 bases not matched to a gene; V was cut back by 6 bases and J by 7 bases. Germline assignment: CDR1 MNHEY and CDR2 SVGAGI. The chain's CDR3 is CASSPDRGGEQYF. CDR3 bases: TGTGCCAGCAGCCCAGACAGGGGAGGAGAGCAGTACTTC.

The chain couples TRBV15 to TRBJ1-2, with a possible D match to TRBD1 (5 bases). Trimming took 3 bases from V and 7 from J, leaving 18 bases between them. The germline gives CDR1 LNHNV, CDR2 YYDKDF (reference sequence). The CDR3 spans 15 residues. The CDR3 loop is CATSSGIREDGGYTF. CDR3 in DNA: TGTGCCACCAGCAGTGGTATCAGGGAAGACGGTGGCTACACCTTC.

This chain connects TRBV4-1 to TRBJ2-7, with D perhaps TRBD2 (5 bases). CDR1 and CDR2 from the germline V gene are MGHRA and YSYEKL. V shed 4 bases and J shed 3 bases, with 16 bases lying between them. This CDR3 spans 15 amino acids. The CDR3, as DNA: TGCGCCAGCAGCCTACAACTAGGACCCCTCTACGAGCAGTACTTC. As protein: CASSLQLGPLYEQYF.

A single count supports this clone. V is TRBV4-1 and J is TRBJ1-1; weak D call: TRBD1 (5 bases). Germline CDR1 and CDR2: MGHRA and YSYEKL. The V gene lost 1 base and the J gene lost 3 bases, with 12 bases spanning the gap. The CDR3 consists of 15 residues. The CDR3 region is CASSQGGTGYTEAFF. CDR3 sequence (DNA): TGCGCCAGCAGCCAAGGAGGGACGGGGTACACTGAAGCTTTCTTT.

This chain joins TRBV10-3 and TRBJ2-1; 12 bases fit TRBD2. Trimming cost V 10 bases and J 0 bases; bases outside gene matches: 13. The germline V gene encodes CDR1 ENHRY and CDR2 SYGVKD. CDR3 length equals 18 residues. The CDR3 here is CATTPGLAGANSYNEQFF. CDR3 nucleotide sequence: TGTGCCACCACACCGGGACTAGCGGGTGCCAACTCCTACAATGAGCAGTTCTTC.

The chain employs TRBV28 and TRBJ1-1, with 8 bases that match TRBD1. Per the germline V gene, CDR1 is MDHEN and CDR2 is SYDVKM. Trimming took 2 bases from V and 2 from J; bases not matched to a gene: 4. This CDR3 comprises 15 residues. The CDR3 nucleotides are TGTGCCAGCAGTTTACCCCAGGGGGCAAACACTGAAGCTTTCTTT. It encodes CASSLPQGANTEAFF.

In this sample, this clone turned up once. J is TRBJ2-1 and V is TRBV5-6; no clear D. Deletions cut 3 bases from V and 5 bases from J, with 9 bases between. This CDR3 has 13 residues. Germline CDR1 is SGHDT and CDR2 is YYEEEE. The CDR3 DNA reads as TGTGCCAGCAGCTCGGGTCTAGACAATGAGCAGTTCTTC. This sequence encodes CASSSGLDNEQFF.

The V call is TRBV5-8, the J call TRBJ1-5, with a tentative D call TRBD1 (5 bases). The germline gives CDR1 SGHTS, CDR2 YDEGEE. Between the trimmed V and J ends, which lost 3 bases and 4 bases, there was a span of 17 bases. The CDR3 sequence is 16 residues long. CDR3 DNA: TGTGCCAGCAGCTCTCCCAGGGCTCCGGGGAATCAGCCCCAGCATTTT. Amino acids: CASSSPRAPGNQPQHF.

J is TRBJ2-7 and V is TRBV2; 8 bases map to TRBD1. Germline CDR1 and CDR2: SNHLY and FYNNEI. With 6 bases clipped from V and 3 bases from J, the junction kept 7 bases outside the gene matches. The CDR3 runs to 14 residues. CDR3 region: CASRGGDRGYEQYF. The CDR3 bases are TGTGCCAGCAGGGGGGGCGACAGGGGCTACGAGCAGTACTTC.

A note on this clone: Other DNA sequences in this sample translate to the same CDR3. The chain carries TRBV27 and TRBJ2-1; perhaps TRBD2 as D (6 bases). Trimming pared 3 bases from V and 4 bases from J, leaving 7 bases between. Germline-derived CDR1 and CDR2 are MNHEY and SMNVEV (reference sequence). The CDR3 consists of 13 residues. The CDR3 is CASSLGTYNEQFF. The DNA for the CDR3 is TGTGCCAGCAGTTTGGGGACTTACAATGAGCAGTTCTTC.

V gene TRBV29-1 combines with J gene TRBJ2-3; 9 nucleotides line up with TRBD2. V lost 0 bases, J lost 1 base, and 8 bases stayed unmatched. CDR3 size: 17 residues. Germline loops: CDR1 SQVTM, CDR2 ANQGSEA. In DNA, the CDR3 is TGCAGCGTTGAAGAACCCTTGCTAGCGGGGCGCACAGATACGCAGTATTTT. Translating it yields CSVEEPLLAGRTDTQYF.

The J gene is TRBJ2-7, the V gene TRBV27, with 11 bases lining up with TRBD2. The CDR3 runs 15 residues. The germline V gene encodes CDR1 MNHEY and CDR2 SMNVEV (reference sequence). The J segment lost 4 bases and the V segment lost 4 bases, leaving 6 bases of the junction unmatched. The CDR3, as DNA: TGTGCCAGCAGTTCCACTAGCGGGAGAATTTACGAGCAGTACTTC. Translating gives CASSSTSGRIYEQYF.